These 30 T cell receptor beta chains came from one sample sequenced in a study of OX40 agonist ivuxolimab in advanced cancers. Assay used: immunoSEQ multiplex PCR; TCRdb lists only in-frame clones, some missing. Of approximately 90,000 clones listed, around 85% were seen once; the top ten hold 3.5% to 4%. The sequences come from CD4+ or CD8+ T cells sorted from blood, collected in a trial of the OX40 agonist ivuxolimab. Receptors originate from an adult with an advanced solid tumor such as melanoma, head and neck, liver or kidney cancer.

This chain joins TRBV2 and TRBJ1-5; D gene unclear. CDR1 and CDR2 from the germline V gene are SNHLY and FYNNEI. V lost 7 bases to trimming and J lost 3 bases, with 19 bases between them. This CDR3 is 16 amino acids long. The DNA of the CDR3 is TGTGCCAGCAAGAAAGAACGGGGTAGCCACAATCAGCCCCAGCATTTT. It specifies CASKKERGSHNQPQHF.

The chain is built from TRBV28 and TRBJ2-1; D remains unclear. CDR3 size: 15 residues. The germline V gene has CDR1 MDHEN and CDR2 SYDVKM. V dropped 6 bases and J dropped 4 bases, with 16 bases sitting between them. CDR3 in amino acids: CASSKQSAVYNEQFF. The CDR3 DNA sequence: TGTGCCAGCAGCAAACAAAGCGCAGTATACAATGAGCAGTTCTTC.

V is TRBV7-9 and J is TRBJ2-7, with D perhaps TRBD2 (5 bases). V lost 4 bases and J lost 5, with 15 bases in between. CDR3 length: 14 residues. Germline values: CDR1 SEHNR, CDR2 FQNEAQ (reference sequence). The CDR3 reads CASSSYMGADEQYF. In DNA form, the CDR3 reads TGTGCCAGCAGCTCCTATATGGGAGCCGACGAGCAGTACTTC.

The V and J genes are TRBV28 and TRBJ1-1; D uncertain. Germline values: CDR1 MDHEN, CDR2 SYDVKM. V gave up 1 base and J gave up 7 bases, with 10 bases separating them. This CDR3 spans 13 amino acids. The CDR3 region is CASSLSVLSEAFF. The DNA of the CDR3 is TGTGCCAGCAGTTTATCTGTCCTTAGTGAAGCTTTCTTT.

This chain links TRBV5-1 with TRBJ2-1; no reliable D call. Trimming cost V 0 bases and J 9 bases, with 13 bases left between them. There are 14 residues in the CDR3. Germline values: CDR1 SGHRS, CDR2 YFSETQ. The CDR3 bases are TGCGCCAGCAGCTTGGCCCTGCTGTCGGGTGAGCAGTTCTTC. Translating gives CASSLALLSGEQFF.

The chain joins TRBV5-1 to TRBJ2-3; D perhaps matches TRBD2 (5 bases). Germline V CDR1 and CDR2: SGHRS, YFSETQ. Deletions cut 6 bases from V and 6 bases from J, with 11 bases between. The CDR3 loop spans 12 amino acids. CDR3 DNA sequence: TGCGCCAGCACAATGCGCGGGGATACGCAGTATTTT. It translates to CASTMRGDTQYF. Full variable domain (remainder filled in from reference TRBV5-1 and TRBJ2-3): KAGVTQTPRYLIKTRGQQVTLSCSPISGHRSVSWYQQTPGQGLQFLFEYFSETQRNKGNFPGRFSGRQFSNSRSEMNVSTLELGDSALYLCASTMRGDTQYFGPGTRLTVL.

The chain uses TRBV19 and TRBJ1-1; D is unclear. This CDR3 spans 13 amino acids. V was trimmed by 4 bases and J by 4 bases, leaving 10 bases between them. CDR1 and CDR2 (germline): LNHDA, SQIVND (reference sequence). CDR3 nucleotides: TGTGCCAGTAGTAATGGGTTTCGCACTGAAGCTTTCTTT. This gives the protein CASSNGFRTEAFF.

The chain has TRBV11-3 and TRBJ2-7, with 7 positions matching TRBD1. V gave up 5 bases and J gave up 3 bases; unmatched junction bases: 7. Germline V lookup: CDR1 SGHNT, CDR2 YENEEA. This CDR3 is built from 14 residues. CDR3 in DNA: TGTGCCAGCAGCCAGGACAGGTTAGACTACGAGCAGTACTTC. Protein sequence: CASSQDRLDYEQYF.

The chain links TRBV4-1 to TRBJ1-1; D is possibly TRBD1 (5 bases). The CDR3 is 13 amino acids. Trimming took 6 bases from V and 5 from J, leaving 13 bases between them. Germline CDR1 reads MGHRA; CDR2 reads YSYEKL. CDR3 nucleotide sequence: TGCGCCAGCAGGCGGGGGGTAATAACTGAAGCTTTCTTT. This translates into CASRRGVITEAFF.

This clone was seen a handful of times. V and J are TRBV7-9 and TRBJ2-1, with D uncertain. The V end lost 0 bases, the J end lost 8 bases, and 8 bases lay between the germline ends. This CDR3 has 13 residues. Germline lookup yields CDR1 SEHNR and CDR2 FQNEAQ (reference sequence). The CDR3 reads CASSLAAGYEQFF. CDR3 bases: TGTGCCAGCAGCTTAGCGGCCGGGTATGAGCAGTTCTTC.

The chain is built from TRBV6-1 and TRBJ1-2; 10 nucleotides align to TRBD1. CDR1 MNHNS and CDR2 SASEGT come from the germline V gene. V shed 6 bases, J shed 6 bases, and the junction held 1 base outside the gene matches. This CDR3 is built from 12 residues. The CDR3 region is CASRGTGDGYTF. The DNA for the CDR3 is TGTGCCAGCAGGGGGACAGGGGATGGCTACACCTTC.

V is TRBV2 and J is TRBJ1-1; D is perhaps TRBD1 (5 bases). CDR1 and CDR2 (germline): SNHLY, FYNNEI. V was clipped by 6 bases and J by 7 bases, with 21 bases between them. The CDR3 consists of 15 residues. CDR3 nucleotide sequence: TGTGCCAGCAGCTACACCCGAGACAGTAGGATTGAAGCTTTCTTT. It encodes CASSYTRDSRIEAFF.

This clone was seen just once. The chain combines TRBV11-2 with TRBJ2-2; the D is unclear. V dropped 3 bases and J dropped 1 base, with 6 bases sitting between them. The CDR3 has 14 amino acids. Germline CDR1 SGHAT, CDR2 FQNNGV. The CDR3 protein is CASSFTENTGELFF. Here the CDR3 DNA reads TGTGCCAGCAGCTTTACAGAGAACACCGGGGAGCTGTTTTTT.

The V call is TRBV5-1, the J call TRBJ1-4; 8 nucleotides align to TRBD1. This CDR3 is 15 amino acids long. The ends lost 5 bases at V and 3 bases at J; junction bases unmatched: 6. Germline V gene data show CDR1 as SGHRS and CDR2 as YFSETQ. DNA for the CDR3: TGCGCCAGCAGGACAGGGGACTACTCTAATGAAAAACTGTTTTTT. It codes for CASRTGDYSNEKLFF.

The chain couples TRBV6-5 to TRBJ2-7; the D call may be TRBD1 or TRBD2 (7 bases each). CDR3 length: 14 residues. Germline V gene lookup returns CDR1 MNHEY and CDR2 SVGAGI. The ends were cut back, 8 bases at V and 6 bases at J, with 20 bases in the middle. The CDR3 loop is CASSGGERSLEQYF. The CDR3 nucleotides read TGTGCCAGCTCAGGGGGGGAGAGGAGCCTCGAGCAGTACTTC.

The chain joins TRBV30 to TRBJ2-1; D perhaps matches TRBD2 (6 bases). V was shortened by 8 bases and J by 6 bases, with 17 bases between the two germline ends. The CDR3 contains 13 residues. Germline assignment: CDR1 GTSNPN and CDR2 SVGIG (reference sequence). CDR3: CAGAGGIGNEQFF. CDR3 in DNA: TGTGCCGGCGCCGGGGGTATCGGCAATGAGCAGTTCTTC.

The V call is TRBV30, the J call TRBJ2-3; TRBD1 matches 9 bases. V dropped 1 base and J dropped 0; count of bases not matched to a gene: 26. The CDR3 runs to 23 residues. Germline CDR1 GTSNPN, CDR2 SVGIG (reference sequence). The CDR3 DNA sequence: TGTGCCTGGAGTGGCGACTTATGGACAGGGGAAACAATGCCTCGGGCTAGCACAGATACGCAGTATTTT. It is translated as CAWSGDLWTGETMPRASTDTQYF.

This clone was counted only a few times. The rearrangement joins TRBV5-1 to TRBJ2-5; maybe TRBD2 (5 bases). CDR1 SGHRS and CDR2 YFSETQ come from the germline V gene. The germline V and J ends were trimmed by 3 bases and 1 base, with 13 bases remaining between them. This CDR3 region has 15 residues. CDR3 protein: CASSWAGLIQETQYF. The CDR3 DNA reads TGCGCCAGCAGCTGGGCCGGACTGATCCAAGAGACCCAGTACTTC.

V and J are TRBV9 and TRBJ2-1; tentatively, D is TRBD2 (6 bases). The CDR3 covers 15 residues. With 0 bases removed from V and 5 bases from J, the gap between germline ends came to 12 bases. The V gene's germline CDR1 is SGDLS and CDR2 YYNGEE. The CDR3 DNA is TGTGCCAGCAGCGTAGAGGGACTCCTGAACAATGAGCAGTTCTTC. Residues: CASSVEGLLNNEQFF.

This clone has just one count. The chain combines TRBV7-9 with TRBJ2-1, with 13 bases identical to TRBD2. This CDR3 has 15 amino acids. CDR1 SEHNR and CDR2 FQNEAQ come from the germline V gene (reference sequence). Unmatched junction bases numbered 6, after V lost 6 bases and J lost 7 bases. As DNA, the CDR3 is TGTGCCAGCAGTACTAGCGGGAGGGCCATTAATGAGCAGTTCTTC. This codes for CASSTSGRAINEQFF.

V and J are TRBV14 and TRBJ2-7, with TRBD1 as a possible D gene (5 bases). CDR3 size: 14 residues. Germline-derived CDR1 and CDR2 are SGHDN and FVKESK. V lost 0 bases and J lost 5, with 11 bases in between. In nucleotides, the CDR3 is TGTGCCAGCAGCCAAGAGGTTCAAGGGGACGAGCAGTACTTC. Its protein product is CASSQEVQGDEQYF.

The J gene is TRBJ1-1, the V gene TRBV7-2; tentative D call: TRBD1 (5 bases). V was pared by 10 bases and J by 2 bases, with 17 bases between. This CDR3 has 14 amino acids. Germline CDR1 and CDR2: SGHTA and FQGNSA. Written as DNA, the CDR3 is TGTGCCACCGAAACCCAGGGATTTAACACTGAAGCTTTCTTT. Translating it yields CATETQGFNTEAFF. The variable domain in full, completed from reference TRBV7-2 and TRBJ1-1, reads GAGVSQSPSNKVTEKGKDVELRCDPISGHTALYWYRQSLGQGLEFLIYFQGNSAPDKSGLPSDRFSAERTGGSVSTLTIQRTQQEDSAVYLCATETQGFNTEAFFGQGTRLTVV.

The J gene is TRBJ2-2, the V gene TRBV9, with D possibly matching TRBD2 (6 bases). The CDR3 contains 15 residues. CDR1 and CDR2 (germline): SGDLS, YYNGEE. V lost 1 base, J lost 1 base, and 8 bases lay in between. This chain's CDR3 is CASSVLSGNTGELFF. The CDR3 nucleotides are TGTGCCAGCAGCGTACTTAGCGGGAACACCGGGGAGCTGTTTTTT.

The chain recombines TRBV4-3 with TRBJ2-1, with D perhaps TRBD2 (5 bases). This CDR3 has 16 amino acids. V lost 4 bases and J lost 0, with 13 bases in between. Looked up from germline, CDR1 is LGHNA and CDR2 is YSLEER. CDR3 DNA: TGCGCCAGCAGCCCCTGGACGGGGAACTCCTACAATGAGCAGTTCTTC. It specifies CASSPWTGNSYNEQFF.

The rearrangement links TRBV2 to TRBJ2-3, with unresolved D. The V end was cut by 2 bases, the J end by 1 base, with 10 bases between. Germline V gene sequence: CDR1 SNHLY, CDR2 FYNNEI. The length of the CDR3 is 15 residues. This CDR3 is CASSESGLRTDTQYF. CDR3 in DNA: TGTGCCAGCAGTGAATCCGGGTTACGCACAGATACGCAGTATTTT.

The rearrangement joins TRBV5-4 to TRBJ2-3; D is perhaps TRBD1 (6 bases). Germline V gives CDR1 SGHNT, CDR2 YYREEE (reference sequence). The CDR3 sequence is 14 residues long. Trimming removed 1 base at V and 0 bases at J, with 6 bases between. The CDR3 here is CASSLTGSTDTQYF. CDR3 DNA: TGTGCCAGCAGCTTGACAGGGAGCACAGATACGCAGTATTTT.

About this clone itself: A junction boundary mismatches the germline segment, possibly from a read error. The chain employs TRBV7-7 and TRBJ2-5; TRBD2 agrees at 10 bases. The CDR3 is 16 residues long. Germline V gene lookup returns CDR1 SSHAT and CDR2 FNYEAQ (reference sequence). The CDR3 sequence: CASSLNLAGAQETQYF. CDR3 coding DNA: TGTGCTAGCAGCTTAAATCTAGCGGGAGCCCAAGAGACCCAGTACTTC.

This CDR3 is CASSFRAGGWLLYGYTF. The CDR3 nucleotides are TGTGCCAGCAGTTTTCGGGCGGGGGGCTGGCTGCTCTATGGCTACACCTTC. The V and J genes are TRBV27 and TRBJ1-2, with a tentative D call TRBD1 (6 bases). The CDR3 consists of 17 residues. The ends were cut back, 3 bases at V and 4 bases at J, with 21 bases in the middle. Germline V gene data show CDR1 as MNHEY and CDR2 as SMNVEV (reference sequence).

This clone occurred once. The chain has TRBV2 and TRBJ2-4, with 9 bases lining up with TRBD1. The CDR3 spans 17 residues. The V segment lost 6 bases and the J segment 1 base; nucleotides outside the gene matches: 10. Germline CDR1 and CDR2: SNHLY and FYNNEI. The DNA for the CDR3 is TGTGCCAGCAGCGGGACAGGGCTTTTGAGGGCCAAAAACATTCAGTACTTC. This translates into CASSGTGLLRAKNIQYF.

This clone was recorded only once. This chain uses TRBV7-1 with TRBJ2-1; D is possibly TRBD1 or TRBD2 (5 bases each). TRBV7-1 counts as an open reading frame of uncertain function. V gave up 3 bases and J gave up 5 bases, with 14 bases separating them. The CDR3 runs 15 residues. Here the CDR3 reads CASSSRVRGHNEQFF. The CDR3 DNA sequence: TGTGCCAGCAGCTCCAGGGTGAGGGGACACAATGAGCAGTTCTTC.